A selection of T cell receptor beta chains follows, all from one sample in a study of beta chain features in type 1 diabetes. Assay: immunoSEQ multiplex PCR; the TCRdb copy retains only in-frame clones and omits some. The sample contains more than 120,000 clones, roughly 10% of which appear only once. Sequencing input: naive CD4+ T cells from blood. These receptors all come from a man younger than 30 in good health. Both conserved end residues are part of each CDR3.

V: TRBV6-6
J: TRBJ2-7
CDR3: CASSWDTDSYEQYF

V: TRBV30
J: TRBJ2-2
CDR3: CAHSTGQGGTGELFF

V: TRBV19
J: TRBJ1-1
CDR3: CASIRDRDRGEAFF

V: TRBV6-1
J: TRBJ2-3
CDR3: CASRDRTSFDTQYF

V: TRBV7-6
J: TRBJ1-6
CDR3: CASSLQGFNSPLHF

V: TRBV7-3
J: TRBJ1-2
CDR3: CASSPDRVFYGYTF

V: TRBV6-5
J: .
CDR3: CASSYSRTGPYEQYF

V: TRBV6-6
J: TRBJ2-1
CDR3: CASSYISDEQFF

V: TRBV7-2
J: TRBJ2-1
CDR3: CASTLGGGESYNEQFF

V: TRBV29-1
J: TRBJ2-2
CDR3: CSVVQGPLTGELFF

V: TRBV29-1
J: TRBJ1-5
CDR3: CSAATGGGNQPQHF

V: TRBV2
J: TRBJ2-1
CDR3: CASSTDRAPYNEQFF

V: TRBV10-2
J: TRBJ1-3
CDR3: CASRSPGQGSGNTIYF

V: TRBV30
J: TRBJ1-3
CDR3: CAWSATRNTIYF

V: TRBV28
J: TRBJ2-7
CDR3: CASSAPGQSSYEQYF

V: TRBV7-2
J: TRBJ2-3
CDR3: CASRPTSTDTQYF

V: TRBV18
J: TRBJ2-3
CDR3: CASSPTAGGGTDTQYF

V: TRBV18
J: TRBJ2-5
CDR3: CASSPTNFQGGETQYF

V: TRBV19
J: TRBJ2-6
CDR3: CAKRQGKAGANVLTF

V: TRBV4-1
J: TRBJ1-4
CDR3: CASSQEGSRGREKLFF

V: TRBV6-5
J: TRBJ1-6
CDR3: CASSYPDSPLHF

V: TRBV19
J: TRBJ1-6
CDR3: CASSTDRGYNSPLHF

V: TRBV7-2
J: TRBJ2-3
CDR3: CASSLVQGASTDTQYF

V: TRBV5-4
J: TRBJ2-3
CDR3: CASSLGDRPDTQYF

V: TRBV28
J: TRBJ1-2
CDR3: CASSLQIYGYTF

V: TRBV7-9
J: TRBJ1-2
CDR3: CASSLALRGGGYTF

V: TRBV19
J: TRBJ1-1
CDR3: CASSTGQGATEAFF

V: TRBV4-3
J: TRBJ2-3
CDR3: CASSQAGADTQYF

V: TRBV5-1
J: TRBJ2-3
CDR3: CASSLGTGRDTQYF

V: TRBV30
J: TRBJ1-5
CDR3: CAWSPKASNQPQHF

V: TRBV30
J: TRBJ1-2
CDR3: CAWSTGNYGYTF

V: TRBV5-4
J: TRBJ2-3
CDR3: CASSLRLAGVSTDTQYF

V: TRBV5-1
J: TRBJ2-1
CDR3: CASSPDGGDGDEQFF